These T cell receptor beta chains were read from a single sample in a study of T cell repertoires in cytomegalovirus infection. TCRdb ran MiXCR on the reads and lists one entry per CDR3 protein. This table holds approximately 550,000 distinct CDR3 sequences, 16% found once. Sequencing input: CD8+ T cells from PBMCs. Every receptor here comes from a human donor in good health (CMV status not recorded). Some clones in this sample may be carry-over from other donors' samples. Both conserved end residues are part of each CDR3. A D gene is named only where the DNA matches it firmly. Some rows mark clone size as missing; the rest say once, few, many or name a class of expanded clone.

CDR3 protein	CDR3 DNA	D gene	V gene	J gene	clone size
CASGLDTGVEQYF	TGTGCTAGTGGGCTAGATACAGGCGTCGAGCAGTACTTC	NA	TRBV12-5	TRBJ2-7	many
CASSLFGLPGLAGSEETQYF	TGTGCCAGCAGTTTATTTGGGCTTCCTGGACTAGCGGGATCAGAAGAGACCCAGTACTTC	TRBD2	TRBV27	TRBJ2-5	many
CASSALGQGAYEQYF	TGTGCCAGCAGCGCCCTGGGACAGGGGGCCTACGAGCAGTACTTC	TRBD1	TRBV13	TRBJ2-7	few
CASSDLAGGFDNEQFF	TGTGCCAGCAGTGATTTAGCGGGAGGTTTTGACAATGAGCAGTTCTTC	TRBD2	TRBV6-4	TRBJ2-1	NA
CASSLSGANYYGYTF	TGTGCCAGCAGTTTATCAGGGGCCAATTACTATGGCTACACCTTC	NA	TRBV28	TRBJ1-2	many
CASSFRDGATNEKLFF	TGCGCCAGCAGCTTCAGGGACGGGGCAACTAATGAAAAACTGTTTTTT	NA	TRBV5-1	TRBJ1-4	NA
CASSMSLGSGSDTQYF	TGCGCCAGCAGTATGAGCCTAGGGAGCGGCTCAGATACGCAGTATTTT	NA	TRBV10-1	TRBJ2-3	few
CASSLWRGQTEAFF	TGTGCCAGCAGCCTCTGGAGGGGGCAAACTGAAGCTTTCTTT	TRBD1	TRBV11-2	TRBJ1-1	many
CASSLATDYEQYF	TGTGCCAGCAGCTTAGCGACGGACTACGAGCAGTACTTC	NA	TRBV7-6	TRBJ2-7	many
CAIHVNEQFF	TGTGCCATCCATGTCAATGAGCAGTTCTTC	NA	TRBV7-3	TRBJ2-1	NA
CASSEVNTGELFF	TGTGCCAGCAGTGAGGTGAACACCGGGGAGCTGTTTTTT	NA	TRBV2	TRBJ2-2	NA
CASSLGTGYQPQHF	TGTGCCAGCAGCTTAGGGACAGGGTATCAGCCCCAGCATTTT	TRBD1	TRBV7-6	TRBJ1-5	many
CASSQERTGLSKNIQYF	TGTGCCAGCAGCCAAGAGAGAACGGGATTGTCCAAAAACATTCAGTACTTC	NA	TRBV4-2	TRBJ2-4	NA
CASRETRTGAIEQYF	TGTGCCAGCAGGGAAACGAGGACAGGGGCAATCGAGCAGTACTTC	TRBD1	TRBV6-1	TRBJ2-7	NA
CSVWTGASYEQYF	TGCAGCGTATGGACAGGGGCGAGCTACGAGCAGTACTTC	TRBD1	TRBV29-1	TRBJ2-7	few
CASSEGRFGGVNTEAFF	TGTGCCAGCAGTGAAGGGCGGTTCGGGGGGGTGAACACTGAAGCTTTCTTT	NA	TRBV2	TRBJ1-1	NA
CAISARYEQYF	TGTGCCATCAGTGCCAGGTACGAGCAGTACTTC	NA	TRBV10-3	TRBJ2-7	NA
CASSYGLAGVETQYF	TGTGCCAGCAGTTACGGACTAGCGGGAGTAGAGACCCAGTACTTC	TRBD2	TRBV27	TRBJ2-5	many
CASSYIETGVYNEQFF	TGTGCCAGCAGTTACATTGAGACGGGAGTCTACAATGAGCAGTTCTTC	NA	TRBV6-8	TRBJ2-1	NA
CASSQMGTGAYNEQFF	TGTGCCAGCAGCCAAATGGGGACAGGGGCATACAATGAGCAGTTCTTC	TRBD1	TRBV3-1	TRBJ2-1	few